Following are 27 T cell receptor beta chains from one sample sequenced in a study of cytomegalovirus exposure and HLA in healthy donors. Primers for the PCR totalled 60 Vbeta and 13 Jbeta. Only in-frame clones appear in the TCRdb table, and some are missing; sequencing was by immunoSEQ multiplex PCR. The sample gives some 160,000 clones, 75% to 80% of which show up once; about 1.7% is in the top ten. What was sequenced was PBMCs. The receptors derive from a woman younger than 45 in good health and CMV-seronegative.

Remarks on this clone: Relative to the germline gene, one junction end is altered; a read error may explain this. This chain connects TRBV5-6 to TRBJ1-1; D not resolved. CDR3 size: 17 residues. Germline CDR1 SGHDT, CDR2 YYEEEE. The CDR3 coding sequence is TGTGCCAGCAGCAGCATCCGGGAAGGGCTTGGGAACCCTGAAGCTTTCTTT. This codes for CASSSIREGLGNPEAFF.

The CDR3 coding sequence is TGTGCCAGCAGTTTATCCGCCCACATTGGCTACACCTTC. Its translation: CASSLSAHIGYTF. The chain employs TRBV27 and TRBJ1-2; D is uncertain. V shed 0 bases and J shed 7 bases, with 9 bases lying between them. The length of the CDR3 is 13 residues. From germline, CDR1 is MNHEY and CDR2 SMNVEV (reference sequence).

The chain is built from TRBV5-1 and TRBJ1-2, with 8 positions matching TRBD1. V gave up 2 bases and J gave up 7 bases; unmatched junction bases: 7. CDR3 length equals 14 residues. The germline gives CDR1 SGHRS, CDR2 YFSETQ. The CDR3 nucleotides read TGCGCCAGCAGCTTCAGACAGGGGTCTTCTGGCTACACCTTC. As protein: CASSFRQGSSGYTF.

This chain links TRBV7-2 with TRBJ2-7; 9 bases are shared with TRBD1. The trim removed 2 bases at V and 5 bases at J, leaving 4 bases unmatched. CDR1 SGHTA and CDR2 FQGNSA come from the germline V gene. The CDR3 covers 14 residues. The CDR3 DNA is TGTGCCAGCAGCTTATCCCGACAGGGGGACGAGCAGTACTTC. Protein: CASSLSRQGDEQYF. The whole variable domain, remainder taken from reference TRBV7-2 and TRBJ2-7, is GAGVSQSPSNKVTEKGKDVELRCDPISGHTALYWYRQSLGQGLEFLIYFQGNSAPDKSGLPSDRFSAERTGGSVSTLTIQRTQQEDSAVYLCASSLSRQGDEQYFGPGTRLTVT.

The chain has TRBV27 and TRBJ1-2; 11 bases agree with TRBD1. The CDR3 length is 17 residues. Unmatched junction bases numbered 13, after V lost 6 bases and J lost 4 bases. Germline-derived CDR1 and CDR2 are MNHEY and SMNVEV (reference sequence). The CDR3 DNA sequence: TGTGCCAGCAGCCGGACACGGGACAGGGGGAGCTTCTATGGCTACACCTTC. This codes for CASSRTRDRGSFYGYTF.

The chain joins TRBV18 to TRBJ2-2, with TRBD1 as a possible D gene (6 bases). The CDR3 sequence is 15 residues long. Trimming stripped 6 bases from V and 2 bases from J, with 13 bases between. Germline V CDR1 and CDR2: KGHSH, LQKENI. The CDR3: CASSQLQGNTGELFF. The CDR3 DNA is TGTGCCAGCTCCCAACTACAGGGTAACACCGGGGAGCTGTTTTTT.

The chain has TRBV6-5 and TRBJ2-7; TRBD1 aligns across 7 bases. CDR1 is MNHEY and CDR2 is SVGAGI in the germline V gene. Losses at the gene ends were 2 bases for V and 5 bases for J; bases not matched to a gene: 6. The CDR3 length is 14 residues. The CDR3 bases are TGTGCCAGCAGTTACAGAGAAACAGGGGACGAGCAGTACTTC. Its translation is CASSYRETGDEQYF.

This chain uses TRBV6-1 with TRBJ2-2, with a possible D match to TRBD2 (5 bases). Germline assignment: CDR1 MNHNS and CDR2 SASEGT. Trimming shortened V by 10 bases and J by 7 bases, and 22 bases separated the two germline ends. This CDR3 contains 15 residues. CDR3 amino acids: CAIPVGISGFGELFF. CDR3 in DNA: TGTGCCATCCCCGTTGGAATTTCGGGGTTCGGGGAGCTGTTTTTT.

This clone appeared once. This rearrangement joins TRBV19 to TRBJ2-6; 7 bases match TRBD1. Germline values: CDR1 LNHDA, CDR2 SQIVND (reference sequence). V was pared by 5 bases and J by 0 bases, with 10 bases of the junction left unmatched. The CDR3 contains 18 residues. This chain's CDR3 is CASSSRGNQLSGANVLTF. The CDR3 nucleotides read TGTGCCAGTAGTTCCAGGGGGAACCAACTCTCTGGGGCCAACGTCCTGACTTTC.

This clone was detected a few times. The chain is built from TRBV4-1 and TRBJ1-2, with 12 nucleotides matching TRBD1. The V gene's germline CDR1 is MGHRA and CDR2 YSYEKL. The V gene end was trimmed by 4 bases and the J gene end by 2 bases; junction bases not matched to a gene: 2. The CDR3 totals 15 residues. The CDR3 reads CASSLGTGGNYGYTF. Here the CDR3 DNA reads TGCGCCAGCAGCCTTGGGACAGGGGGCAACTATGGCTACACCTTC.

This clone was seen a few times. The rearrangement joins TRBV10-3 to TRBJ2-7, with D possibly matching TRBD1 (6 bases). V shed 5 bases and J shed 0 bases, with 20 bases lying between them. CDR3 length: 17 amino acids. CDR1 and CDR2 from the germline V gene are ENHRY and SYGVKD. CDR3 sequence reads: CAISPPFGQTSSYEQYF. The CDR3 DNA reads TGTGCCATCAGTCCCCCTTTTGGACAGACGAGCTCCTACGAGCAGTACTTC.

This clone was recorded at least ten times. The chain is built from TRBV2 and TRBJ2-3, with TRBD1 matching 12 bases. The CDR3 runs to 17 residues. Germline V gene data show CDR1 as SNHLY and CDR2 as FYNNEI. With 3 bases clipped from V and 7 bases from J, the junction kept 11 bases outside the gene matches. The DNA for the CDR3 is TGTGCCAGCAGTGACCCTCGGGAGGGACAGGGGGCAAATACGCAGTATTTT. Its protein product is CASSDPREGQGANTQYF.

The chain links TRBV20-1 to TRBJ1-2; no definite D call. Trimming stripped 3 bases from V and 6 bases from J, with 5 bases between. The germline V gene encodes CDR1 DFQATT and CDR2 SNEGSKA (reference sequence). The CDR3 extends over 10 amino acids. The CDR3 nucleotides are TGCAGTGCTAGCAAAAATGGCTACACCTTC. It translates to CSASKNGYTF.

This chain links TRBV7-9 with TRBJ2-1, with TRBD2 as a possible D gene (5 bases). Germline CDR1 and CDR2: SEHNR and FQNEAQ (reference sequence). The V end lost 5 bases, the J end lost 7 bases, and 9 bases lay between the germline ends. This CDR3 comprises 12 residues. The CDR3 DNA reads TGTGCCAGCAGCACGCGGGTTAATGAGCAGTTCTTC. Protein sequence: CASSTRVNEQFF.

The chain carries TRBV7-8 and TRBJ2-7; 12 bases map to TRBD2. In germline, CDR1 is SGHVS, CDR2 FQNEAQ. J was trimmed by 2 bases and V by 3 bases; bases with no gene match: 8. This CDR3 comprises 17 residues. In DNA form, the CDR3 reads TGTGCCAGCAGCTTCCCGACTAGCGGGGGCCCTCCCTACGAGCAGTACTTC. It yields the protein CASSFPTSGGPPYEQYF. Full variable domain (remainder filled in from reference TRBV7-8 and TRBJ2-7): GAGVSQSPRYKVAKRGQDVALRCDPISGHVSLFWYQQALGQGPEFLTYFQNEAQLDKSGLPSDRFFAERPEGSVSTLKIQRTQQEDSAVYLCASSFPTSGGPPYEQYFGPGTRLTVT.

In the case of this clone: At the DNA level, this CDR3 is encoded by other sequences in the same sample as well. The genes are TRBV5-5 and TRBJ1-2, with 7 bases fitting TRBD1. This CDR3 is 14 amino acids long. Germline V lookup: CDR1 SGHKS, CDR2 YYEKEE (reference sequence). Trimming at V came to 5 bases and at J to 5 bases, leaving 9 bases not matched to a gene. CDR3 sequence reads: CASRPDRVGYGYTF. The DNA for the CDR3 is TGTGCCAGCAGACCCGACAGGGTTGGATATGGCTACACCTTC.

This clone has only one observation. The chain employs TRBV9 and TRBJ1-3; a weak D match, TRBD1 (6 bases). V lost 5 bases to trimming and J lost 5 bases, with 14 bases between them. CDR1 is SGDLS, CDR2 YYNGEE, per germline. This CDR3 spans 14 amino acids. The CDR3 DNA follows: TGTGCCAGCAGTCCGGGACACGGCCGAAACACCATATATTTT. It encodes CASSPGHGRNTIYF.

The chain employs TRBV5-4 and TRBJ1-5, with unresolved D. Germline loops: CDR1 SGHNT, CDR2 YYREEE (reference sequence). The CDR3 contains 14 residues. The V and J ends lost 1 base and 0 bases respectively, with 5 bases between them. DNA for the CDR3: TGTGCCAGCAGCTTGCCGGGTAGCAATCAGCCCCAGCATTTT. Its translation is CASSLPGSNQPQHF.

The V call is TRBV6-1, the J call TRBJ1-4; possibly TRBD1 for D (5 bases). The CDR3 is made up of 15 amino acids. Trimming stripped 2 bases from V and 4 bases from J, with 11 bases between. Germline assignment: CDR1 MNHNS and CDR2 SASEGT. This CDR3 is CASSEPAGFNEKLFF. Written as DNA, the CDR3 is TGTGCCAGCAGTGAACCGGCAGGGTTTAATGAAAAACTGTTTTTT.

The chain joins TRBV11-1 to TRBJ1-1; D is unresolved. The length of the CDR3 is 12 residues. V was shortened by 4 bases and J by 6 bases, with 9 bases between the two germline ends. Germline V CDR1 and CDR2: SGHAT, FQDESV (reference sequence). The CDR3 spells CASSSRAAEAFF. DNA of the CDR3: TGTGCCAGCAGCTCGAGGGCGGCTGAAGCTTTCTTT.

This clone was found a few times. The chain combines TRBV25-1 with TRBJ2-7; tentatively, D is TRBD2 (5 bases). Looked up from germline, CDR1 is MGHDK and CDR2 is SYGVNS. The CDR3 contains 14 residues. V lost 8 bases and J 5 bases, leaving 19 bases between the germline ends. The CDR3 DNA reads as TGTGCCAGCTTCCCCGGGATATCTAACGACGAGCAGTACTTC. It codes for CASFPGISNDEQYF.

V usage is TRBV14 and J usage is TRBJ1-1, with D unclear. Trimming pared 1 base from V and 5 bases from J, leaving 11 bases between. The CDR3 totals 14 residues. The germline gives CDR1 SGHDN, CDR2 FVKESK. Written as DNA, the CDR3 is TGTGCCAGCAGCCAAGTCACGGGTCGGACTGAAGCTTTCTTT. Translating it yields CASSQVTGRTEAFF.

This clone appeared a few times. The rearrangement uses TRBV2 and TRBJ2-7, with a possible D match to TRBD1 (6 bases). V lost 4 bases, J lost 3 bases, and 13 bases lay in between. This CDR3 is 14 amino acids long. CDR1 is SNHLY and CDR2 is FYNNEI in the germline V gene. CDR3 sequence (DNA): TGTGCCAGCAGTGGAGGGGGATTGGACTACGAGCAGTACTTC. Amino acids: CASSGGGLDYEQYF.

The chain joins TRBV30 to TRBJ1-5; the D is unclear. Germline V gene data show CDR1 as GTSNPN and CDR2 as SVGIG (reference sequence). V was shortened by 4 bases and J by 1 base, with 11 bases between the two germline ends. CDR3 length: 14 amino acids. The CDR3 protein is CAWNSAGSNQPQHF. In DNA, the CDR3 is TGTGCCTGGAATAGTGCGGGGAGCAATCAGCCCCAGCATTTT.

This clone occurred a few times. CDR3 region: CASSLAPSSYNSPLHF. The CDR3 DNA follows: TGTGCCAGCAGCTTGGCTCCCAGCTCCTATAATTCACCCCTCCACTTT. The chain joins TRBV5-5 to TRBJ1-6, with D unresolved. CDR1 and CDR2 (germline): SGHKS, YYEKEE (reference sequence). V lost 0 bases and J 0 bases, leaving 7 bases between the germline ends. The CDR3 length is 16 residues.

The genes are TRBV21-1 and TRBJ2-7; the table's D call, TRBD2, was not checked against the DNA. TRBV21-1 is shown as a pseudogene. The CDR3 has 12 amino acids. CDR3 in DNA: TGTGCCACCCCGTGGGGGGAGGACGAGCAGTACTTC. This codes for CATPWGEDEQYF.

This chain's CDR3 is CASSLDLTGVDTGELFF. CDR3 in DNA: TGCGCCAGCAGCTTGGACCTGACAGGGGTGGACACCGGGGAGCTGTTTTTT. The V call is TRBV5-1, the J call TRBJ2-2; 8 nucleotides line up with TRBD1. The CDR3 contains 17 residues. From germline, CDR1 is SGHRS and CDR2 YFSETQ. The V gene end was trimmed by 0 bases and the J gene end by 3 bases; junction bases not matched to a gene: 7.